The 30 T cell receptor beta chains below come from one sample, sequenced in a study of CD8+CD57+ T cells in acquired aplastic anemia. Using genomic DNA as the template, TCR beta VDJ and CDR3 profiling was carried out. Each CDR3 protein is one row after TCRdb ran MiXCR on the reads. Of over 200,000 distinct CDR3 sequences in the sample, over 55% were seen once. Input material: sorted CD4+, CD8+, or CD8+CD57+ T cells (not recorded which) from PBMCs. These TCRs come from a human donor in good health.

This clonotype came up once. V gene TRBV7-9 combines with J gene TRBJ2-1; TRBD2 agrees at 14 bases. The germline CDR1 and CDR2 sequences are SEHNR and FQNEAQ (reference sequence). J lost 5 bases, V lost 0 bases, and 6 bases had no gene match. The length of the CDR3 is 18 residues. In DNA, the CDR3 is TGTGCCAGCAGCTTAGCCCCGGGACTAGCGGGGGCTAACAATGAGCAGTTCTTC. The encoded protein is CASSLAPGLAGANNEQFF.

The chain employs TRBV2 and TRBJ1-3; D may be TRBD1 (6 bases). The V end was cut by 8 bases, the J end by 1 base, with 6 bases between. Germline CDR1 and CDR2: SNHLY and FYNNEI. CDR3 length: 12 residues. CDR3 residues: CASGQSGNTIYF. The CDR3, as DNA: TGTGCCAGCGGACAGTCTGGAAACACCATATATTTT.

The genes are TRBV29-1 and TRBJ2-1, with D possibly matching TRBD2 (6 bases). This CDR3 has 15 residues. Germline values: CDR1 SQVTM, CDR2 ANQGSEA. Between the trimmed V and J ends, which lost 6 bases and 2 bases, there was a span of 17 bases. CDR3 in amino acids: CSVGTQSTAYNEQFF. CDR3 nucleotide sequence: TGCAGCGTAGGGACTCAAAGTACCGCCTACAATGAGCAGTTCTTC.

At least ten counts were recorded for this clonotype. The chain combines TRBV7-2 with TRBJ1-2, with no clear D. Germline CDR1 and CDR2: SGHTA and FQGNSA. The CDR3 loop spans 12 amino acids. The V end was cut by 6 bases, the J end by 1 base, with 6 bases between. As DNA, the CDR3 is TGTGCCAGCAGTCAAGATAACTATGGCTACACCTTC. Translating gives CASSQDNYGYTF.

This clonotype was observed a handful of times. The chain is built from TRBV7-9 and TRBJ1-2, with D hard to call. Germline-derived CDR1 and CDR2 are SEHNR and FQNEAQ (reference sequence). The CDR3 sequence is 13 residues long. V was pared by 1 base and J by 4 bases, with 7 bases between. The CDR3: CASSLGRAYGYTF. CDR3 DNA: TGTGCCAGCAGCTTAGGGCGGGCCTATGGCTACACCTTC.

The table lists this clonotype with many counts. J is TRBJ2-1 and V is TRBV20-1; 10 nucleotides match TRBD2. CDR1 and CDR2 from the germline V gene are DFQATT and SNEGSKA (reference sequence). The V and J ends lost 2 bases and 8 bases, in that order; junction bases with no gene match: 3. This CDR3 has 13 amino acids. The CDR3 loop reads CSARTSGMDEQFF. DNA of the CDR3: TGCAGTGCTAGAACTAGCGGGATGGATGAGCAGTTCTTC.

In its sample, this clonotype was seen many times. The chain employs TRBV6-4 and TRBJ2-1, with 7 bases that match TRBD2. V was pared by 2 bases and J by 4 bases, with 5 bases of the junction left unmatched. The CDR3 contains 15 residues. Germline assignment: CDR1 MRHNA and CDR2 SNTAGT. The CDR3 DNA reads TGTGCCAGCAGTGACGGTGGGGGGGAATACAATGAGCAGTTCTTC. It codes for CASSDGGGEYNEQFF.

The chain links TRBV5-6 to TRBJ2-1, with 9 bases matching TRBD1. The CDR3 covers 16 residues. The junction had 6 bases not matched to a gene; V was cut back by 2 bases and J by 3 bases. Looked up from germline, CDR1 is SGHDT and CDR2 is YYEEEE. CDR3 loop: CASSLSGTGIYNEQFF. CDR3 DNA: TGTGCCAGCAGCTTATCGGGGACAGGGATCTACAATGAGCAGTTCTTC.

This clonotype was seen more than once but under ten times. V gene TRBV7-2 combines with J gene TRBJ2-1; 10 bases line up with TRBD2. Germline V CDR1 and CDR2: SGHTA, FQGNSA. The CDR3 is 14 amino acids. The V and J ends lost 4 bases and 4 bases, in that order; junction bases with no gene match: 1. The CDR3 spells CASSSAGGYNEQFF. In DNA, the CDR3 is TGTGCCAGCAGCTCAGCGGGGGGGTACAATGAGCAGTTCTTC.

This sequence joins TRBV19 and TRBJ2-7, with a possible D match to TRBD1 (5 bases). The V end was cut by 3 bases, the J end by 5 bases, with 11 bases between. The CDR3 sequence is 13 residues long. CDR1 and CDR2 (germline): LNHDA, SQIVND (reference sequence). The CDR3 here is CASSMRTWDEQYF. For the CDR3, the DNA is TGTGCCAGTAGTATGCGGACATGGGACGAGCAGTACTTC. Drawing the rest from reference TRBV19 and TRBJ2-7, the complete variable domain is DGGITQSPKYLFRKEGQNVTLSCEQNLNHDAMYWYRQDPGQGLRLIYYSQIVNDFQKGDIAEGYSVSREKKESFPLTVTSAQKNPTAFYLCASSMRTWDEQYFGPGTRLTVT.

This clonotype was detected ten times or more. J is TRBJ2-1 and V is TRBV19, with 9 nucleotides matching TRBD2. This CDR3 comprises 14 residues. J lost 5 bases, V lost 3 bases, and 2 bases had no gene match. Germline CDR1 LNHDA, CDR2 SQIVND (reference sequence). The DNA for the CDR3 is TGTGCCAGTAGTATCGCGGGAGGGGACAATGAGCAGTTCTTC. It yields the protein CASSIAGGDNEQFF.

In its sample, this clonotype was seen many times. The rearrangement uses TRBV6-4 and TRBJ1-6; 7 positions agree with TRBD1. The ends lost 2 bases at V and 5 bases at J; junction bases unmatched: 0. Germline assignment: CDR1 MRHNA and CDR2 SNTAGT. The CDR3 sequence is 14 residues long. CDR3 residues: CASSDGTDNSPLHF. The DNA for the CDR3 is TGTGCCAGCAGTGACGGGACAGATAATTCACCCCTCCACTTT.

The chain links TRBV2 to TRBJ1-1; 8 positions agree with TRBD1. With 6 bases clipped from V and 1 base from J, the junction kept 7 bases outside the gene matches. The CDR3 runs 15 residues. CDR1 and CDR2 (germline): SNHLY, FYNNEI. CDR3 loop: CASRRQGTANTEAFF. The CDR3 DNA reads TGTGCCAGCAGGAGACAGGGGACAGCGAACACTGAAGCTTTCTTT.

The chain has TRBV10-3 and TRBJ2-6; the D call may be TRBD1 or TRBD2 (5 bases each). In germline, CDR1 is ENHRY, CDR2 SYGVKD. Trimming took 2 bases from V and 0 from J, leaving 11 bases between them. The CDR3 is made up of 17 amino acids. CDR3 protein: CAISEPGRLSGANVLTF. The CDR3 nucleotides are TGTGCCATCAGTGAGCCGGGACGACTCTCTGGGGCCAACGTCCTGACTTTC.

This chain uses TRBV7-3 with TRBJ2-2; possible D gene TRBD2, 6 bases. The V end lost 4 bases, the J end lost 5 bases, and 14 bases lay between the germline ends. The germline V gene has CDR1 SGHTA and CDR2 FQGTGA. This CDR3 has 15 amino acids. CDR3 in DNA: TGTGCCAGCAGCTACGGGGGTTCAGGAACCGGGGAGCTGTTTTTT. Its protein product is CASSYGGSGTGELFF.

For this clonotype: At one end the junction does not follow the germline gene, possibly because of a read error. The rearrangement joins TRBV7-2 to TRBJ2-7; 10 positions match TRBD2. The CDR3 consists of 15 residues. Germline CDR1 and CDR2: SGHTA and FQGNSA. The CDR3 region has the DNA TGTGCCAGCAGCTTACCTAGCGGGAGCAGCGACGAGCGGTACTTC. Translation gives CASSLPSGSSDERYF.

This clonotype was picked up a small number of times. The chain couples TRBV30 to TRBJ1-1; D uncertain. This CDR3 contains 14 residues. Trimming shortened V by 0 bases and J by 6 bases, and 14 bases separated the two germline ends. CDR1 and CDR2 from the germline V gene are GTSNPN and SVGIG (reference sequence). CDR3 coding DNA: TGTGCCTGGAGTGTTACATCGGGCGTTGCTGAAGCTTTCTTT. It encodes CAWSVTSGVAEAFF. The full variable domain, rest sourced from reference TRBV30 and TRBJ1-1, is SQTIHQWPATLVQPVGSPLSLECTVEGTSNPNLYWYRQAAGRGLQLLFYSVGIGQISSEVPQNLSASRPQDRQFILSSKKLLLSDSGFYLCAWSVTSGVAEAFFGQGTRLTVV.

This clonotype was found many times. V gene TRBV14 combines with J gene TRBJ1-4; 9 bases agree with TRBD1. The CDR3 has 15 amino acids. Per the germline V gene, CDR1 is SGHDN and CDR2 is FVKESK. V was pared by 8 bases and J by 4 bases, with 8 bases of the junction left unmatched. The CDR3 spells CASSGQGFYNEKLFF. The CDR3 DNA is TGTGCCAGCTCGGGACAGGGTTTCTATAATGAAAAACTGTTTTTT.

This clonotype was counted many times. The J gene is TRBJ2-7, the V gene TRBV4-1; 8 nucleotides match TRBD1. V shed 3 bases and J 1 base; nucleotides not matched to a gene: 8. Germline V gene lookup returns CDR1 MGHRA and CDR2 YSYEKL. CDR3 length equals 16 residues. CDR3 residues: CASSQTPGQVSYEQYF. As DNA, the CDR3 is TGCGCCAGCAGCCAGACCCCGGGACAGGTATCCTACGAGCAGTACTTC.

CDR3 residues: CASSEGPAEAFF. The CDR3 DNA reads as TGCGCCAGCAGCGAAGGGCCGGCTGAAGCTTTCTTT. This rearrangement joins TRBV10-1 to TRBJ1-1; D not certain. This CDR3 spans 12 amino acids. Trimming took off 6 bases at V and 6 bases at J, with 11 bases between the two ends. Germline V gene data show CDR1 as WNHNN and CDR2 as SYGVQD (reference sequence).

Only a few counts were recorded for this clonotype. The chain's CDR3 is CASSEGGHNYGYTF. The CDR3 DNA reads as TGTGCCAGCAGCGAGGGGGGCCACAACTATGGCTACACCTTC. V and J are TRBV9 and TRBJ1-2, with D maybe TRBD1 (6 bases). Trimming took off 3 bases at V and 2 bases at J, with 11 bases between the two ends. Germline values: CDR1 SGDLS, CDR2 YYNGEE. The length of the CDR3 is 14 residues.

V and J are TRBV20-1 and TRBJ2-5, with 10 bases identical to TRBD2. Per germline, CDR1 DFQATT and CDR2 SNEGSKA (reference sequence). The junction had 9 bases not matched to a gene; V was cut back by 3 bases and J by 5 bases. The CDR3 is 15 amino acids. The DNA for the CDR3 is TGCAGTGCTAGCTCCACTAGCGGGATGAGGGAGACCCAGTACTTC. Amino acids: CSASSTSGMRETQYF.

The DNA for the CDR3 is TGTGCCACCAGCGGCCGGGGGAAAGAGACCCAGTACTTC. It yields the protein CATSGRGKETQYF. V is TRBV15 and J is TRBJ2-5, with TRBD2 as a possible D gene (6 bases). Trimming took off 5 bases at V and 3 bases at J, with 10 bases between the two ends. This CDR3 contains 13 residues. Germline CDR1 LNHNV, CDR2 YYDKDF (reference sequence).

The rearrangement joins TRBV19 to TRBJ1-1; D gene unclear. The CDR3 has 12 residues. Trimming pared 6 bases from V and 6 bases from J, leaving 11 bases between. Germline loops: CDR1 LNHDA, CDR2 SQIVND (reference sequence). The CDR3 region is CASRGSASEAFF. The CDR3 DNA reads TGTGCCAGTAGGGGGAGTGCATCTGAAGCTTTCTTT.

The V call is TRBV19, the J call TRBJ2-1; 7 bases are a match to TRBD1. The ends lost 7 bases at V and 3 bases at J; junction bases unmatched: 6. The germline gives CDR1 LNHDA, CDR2 SQIVND (reference sequence). This CDR3 has 14 residues. The CDR3 nucleotides are TGTGCCAGTAATTGGACAGGTGACTACAATGAGCAGTTCTTC. It is translated as CASNWTGDYNEQFF.

Ten or more counts support this clonotype. The V call is TRBV11-2, the J call TRBJ2-7; 9 positions agree with TRBD1. From germline, CDR1 is SGHAT and CDR2 FQNNGV. The CDR3 runs to 15 residues. V dropped 1 base and J dropped 5; count of bases not matched to a gene: 6. This CDR3 reads CASSLARDRVHEQYF. The CDR3 nucleotides read TGTGCCAGCAGCTTAGCCCGGGACAGGGTCCACGAGCAGTACTTC.

This clonotype was found many times. This chain connects TRBV5-1 to TRBJ1-1, with 12 bases identical to TRBD1. V shed 4 bases, J shed 3 bases, and the junction held 10 bases outside the gene matches. The germline gives CDR1 SGHRS, CDR2 YFSETQ. There are 17 residues in the CDR3. The CDR3 DNA sequence: TGCGCCAGCAGCACGTCCGGGACAGGGGGCTCGTACACTGAAGCTTTCTTT. Its translation: CASSTSGTGGSYTEAFF.

This chain joins TRBV20-1 and TRBJ2-7, with 9 bases fitting TRBD2. The DNA end lines up better with TRBJ2-5; the J call may be wrong. Germline CDR1 is DFQATT and CDR2 is SNEGSKA (reference sequence). CDR3 length equals 15 residues. Here the CDR3 reads CSARGIAGDQETQYF. The CDR3 coding sequence is TGCAGTGCTAGGGGGATAGCGGGGGACCAAGAGACCCAGTACTTC.

This clonotype was picked up many times. V is TRBV20-1 and J is TRBJ2-7; perhaps TRBD2 as D (5 bases). The CDR3 length is 14 residues. V was pared by 0 bases and J by 2 bases, with 11 bases between. Germline V gene lookup returns CDR1 DFQATT and CDR2 SNEGSKA (reference sequence). The CDR3 loop reads CSARDRTGAYEQYF. In DNA, the CDR3 is TGCAGTGCTAGAGATCGGACTGGAGCCTACGAGCAGTACTTC.

The gene calls are TRBV7-8 and TRBJ1-2, with D possibly TRBD1 on 6 matching bases. Germline V lookup: CDR1 SGHVS, CDR2 FQNEAQ. V shed 2 bases and J shed 8 bases, with 18 bases lying between them. The CDR3 has 15 residues. The CDR3 spells CASSLILRGLEGYTF. CDR3 DNA sequence: TGTGCCAGCAGCTTAATTTTACGGGGGCTTGAGGGCTACACCTTC.